Presented here are 26 T cell receptor beta chains from one specimen sequenced in a study of T cells generated in artificial thymic organoids. Semi-nested PCR with reverse primers in the TRAC or TRBC constant regions amplified each chain separately. TCRdb reprocessed the 5' RACE reads with MiXCR, giving one entry per CDR3 protein. Of more than 6,000 distinct CDR3 sequences in the sample, 20% to 30% are singletons; the top ten hold around 3.1%. These receptors have no known antigen. The organoids combined MS5 murine stromal cells carrying human DLL1 with human hematopoietic stem and progenitor cells. The seeding cells were CD34+CD3- hematopoietic stem and progenitor cells purified by FACS to remove T cells. The sample comprised naive CD8+ T cells grown in artificial thymic organoids from cord blood stem and progenitor cells. As for subset: CD3+TCRalphabeta+CD8SP T cells; for blood, CD45RO-CCR7+ naive CD8+ T cells. All receptors come from a human donor who gave cord blood stem cells for thymic organoid culture, a cardiac surgery patient who gave postnatal thymus, or a blood donor (not recorded which).

The genes are TRBV6-1 and TRBJ2-1; D not certain. The germline V and J ends were trimmed by 3 bases and 3 bases, with 9 bases remaining between them. Looked up from germline, CDR1 is MNHNS and CDR2 is SASEGT. The CDR3 totals 14 residues. In DNA, the CDR3 is TGTGCCAGCAGTGAGAGAAGGGTCTACAATGAGCAGTTCTTC. Translating gives CASSERRVYNEQFF.

This clonotype was observed a few times. The chain recombines TRBV12-3 or TRBV12-4 with TRBJ2-1; 11 bases match TRBD1. The CDR3 totals 15 residues. Trimming removed 9 bases from V and 1 base from J; junction bases left unmatched: 5. The CDR3 is CASGDRGASYNEQFF. For the CDR3, the DNA is TGTGCCAGTGGGGACAGGGGGGCATCCTACAATGAGCAGTTCTTC.

Judged by abundance, this clonotype is medium-sized. The CDR3 bases are TGTGCCACCAGCAGACCCCCGAGAAGAGATACGCAGTATTTT. Encoded protein: CATSRPPRRDTQYF. The chain combines TRBV15 with TRBJ2-3; D is unresolved. This CDR3 is 14 amino acids long. CDR1 is LNHNV, CDR2 YYDKDF, per germline (reference sequence). The V end lost 2 bases, the J end lost 5 bases, and 11 bases lay between the germline ends.

Judged by abundance, this clonotype is medium-sized. The chain has TRBV4-3 and TRBJ2-3, with 8 bases aligning to TRBD2. The germline CDR1 and CDR2 sequences are LGHNA and YSLEER. V dropped 6 bases and J dropped 4; count of bases not matched to a gene: 18. The CDR3 spans 18 residues. This chain's CDR3 is CASSHKHRGGGVADTQYF. Here the CDR3 DNA reads TGCGCCAGCAGTCATAAGCATCGGGGGGGCGGTGTAGCAGATACGCAGTATTTT.

The sample holds one count of this clonotype. With a much larger clone just one base away, this may be a read error. The genes are TRBV2 and TRBJ2-7; 10 nucleotides match TRBD1. V was pared by 8 bases and J by 3 bases, with 4 bases of the junction left unmatched. Looked up from germline, CDR1 is SNHLY and CDR2 is FYNNEI. The CDR3 has 13 residues. Written as DNA, the CDR3 is TGTGCCAGCGGGAGGACAGGGGGCTACGAGCAGTACTTC. It yields the protein CASGRTGGYEQYF.

V gene TRBV4-3 combines with J gene TRBJ1-2; D remains unclear. CDR1 and CDR2 from the germline V gene are LGHNA and YSLEER. This CDR3 region has 16 residues. V lost 4 bases to trimming and J lost 5 bases, with 20 bases between them. The CDR3 is CASSPRADVVRYGYTF. CDR3 DNA: TGCGCCAGCAGCCCCCGGGCCGACGTCGTTCGTTATGGCTACACCTTC.

The chain is built from TRBV6-6 and TRBJ1-6; a weak D match, TRBD1 (5 bases). This CDR3 has 18 residues. CDR1 and CDR2 (germline): MNHNY, SVGAGI (reference sequence). V dropped 5 bases and J dropped 0 bases, with 17 bases sitting between them. The CDR3 DNA reads TGTGCCAGCAGTCCACGGGGCAGGACCAGCTCCTATAATTCACCCCTCCACTTT. Translating it yields CASSPRGRTSSYNSPLHF.

The chain joins TRBV25-1 to TRBJ2-3; the D is unclear. The CDR3 totals 13 residues. The germline CDR1 and CDR2 sequences are MGHDK and SYGVNS. V lost 5 bases and J 1 base, leaving 7 bases between the germline ends. In DNA form, the CDR3 reads TGTGCCAGCAGTTGGGTGGGCACAGATACGCAGTATTTT. Amino acid sequence: CASSWVGTDTQYF. The full variable domain, with the rest looked up from reference TRBV25-1 and TRBJ2-3, is EADIYQTPRYLVIGTGKKITLECSQTMGHDKMYWYQQDPGMELHLIHYSYGVNSTEKGDLSSESTVSRIRTEHFPLTLESARPSHTSQYLCASSWVGTDTQYFGPGTRLTVL.

This clonotype rates as medium-sized. V and J are TRBV27 and TRBJ1-1; D possibly corresponds to TRBD1 (5 bases). Germline values: CDR1 MNHEY, CDR2 SMNVEV (reference sequence). CDR3 length equals 15 residues. V was trimmed by 0 bases and J by 4 bases, leaving 12 bases between them. In DNA form, the CDR3 reads TGTGCCAGCAGTTTATCGCCGAACAGGCCCACTGAAGCTTTCTTT. It codes for CASSLSPNRPTEAFF.

This clonotype has more than one count but fewer than ten. V usage is TRBV5-6 and J usage is TRBJ1-3; no clear D. Trimming left V 4 bases short and J 0 bases short, with 14 bases between. The length of the CDR3 is 16 residues. The germline V gene has CDR1 SGHDT and CDR2 YYEEEE. The CDR3 region is CASSLDPLLSGNTIYF. Here the CDR3 DNA reads TGTGCCAGCAGCCTTGATCCACTCCTCTCTGGAAACACCATATATTTT.

Within the sample, this clonotype is medium-sized (0.01 to 0.1%). The CDR3 nucleotides are TGCGCCAGCAGCCGCCCGGGGAGGGGAGGCACCGGGGAGCTGTTTTTT. This gives the protein CASSRPGRGGTGELFF. The V gene is TRBV4-1, the J gene TRBJ2-2; 7 bases fit TRBD2. This CDR3 contains 16 residues. The germline V gene has CDR1 MGHRA and CDR2 YSYEKL. The V gene end was trimmed by 4 bases and the J gene end by 4 bases; junction bases not matched to a gene: 9.

The chain has TRBV7-2 and TRBJ2-5; TRBD1 is a possible D gene (6 bases). Germline V gene sequence: CDR1 SGHTA, CDR2 FQGNSA. The CDR3 is 15 residues long. Trimming took off 5 bases at V and 5 bases at J, with 18 bases between the two ends. The CDR3 sequence is CASSPYLAGAETQYF. The DNA of the CDR3 is TGTGCCAGCAGCCCTTATCTAGCAGGGGCGGAGACCCAGTACTTC.

This clonotype was observed a handful of times. This sequence joins TRBV4-3 and TRBJ2-3; D is possibly TRBD1 (6 bases). V was pared by 0 bases and J by 1 base, with 17 bases between. Germline CDR1 and CDR2: LGHNA and YSLEER. The CDR3 totals 18 residues. Here the CDR3 reads CASSQEGAGTRGTDTQYF. CDR3 bases: TGCGCCAGCAGCCAAGAGGGGGCCGGGACACGTGGCACAGATACGCAGTATTTT.

This rearrangement joins TRBV4-3 to TRBJ1-6, with no clear D. Trimming removed 0 bases from V and 0 bases from J, with 15 bases in between. The CDR3 has 19 residues. Germline-derived CDR1 and CDR2 are LGHNA and YSLEER. For the CDR3, the DNA is TGCGCCAGCAGCCAAGATGGGAGGACTCCGGGCTCCTATAATTCACCCCTCCACTTT. Its translation is CASSQDGRTPGSYNSPLHF.

The rearrangement uses TRBV20-1 and TRBJ1-2, with D unclear. The CDR3 loop spans 14 amino acids. Trimming pared 5 bases from V and 0 bases from J, leaving 13 bases between. Germline CDR1 and CDR2: DFQATT and SNEGSKA (reference sequence). The CDR3 region has the DNA TGCAGTGCTGGTTTAGCGGCCTCTAACTATGGCTACACCTTC. It encodes CSAGLAASNYGYTF.

This clonotype qualifies as medium-sized. V usage is TRBV7-6 and J usage is TRBJ1-2; tentatively, D is TRBD1 (5 bases). The CDR3 extends over 14 amino acids. Germline V CDR1 and CDR2: SGHVS, FNYEAQ. With 3 bases removed from V and 4 bases from J, the gap between germline ends came to 12 bases. The CDR3 protein is CASSFPGTSYGYTF. The CDR3 DNA reads as TGTGCCAGCAGCTTCCCCGGGACTTCCTATGGCTACACCTTC.

V is TRBV5-5 and J is TRBJ1-1; possible D gene TRBD1, 5 bases. Germline V CDR1 and CDR2: SGHKS, YYEKEE (reference sequence). This CDR3 is built from 16 residues. Trimming removed 4 bases at V and 5 bases at J, with 21 bases between. The CDR3 DNA reads as TGTGCCAGCAGCCCAAGACACGGGGGTCAAGGGACTGAAGCTTTCTTT. Translated, it gives CASSPRHGGQGTEAFF.

In the case of this clonotype: One base away lies a much larger clone, so this may be a sequencing read error. The chain combines TRBV4-3 with TRBJ2-2; D is undetermined. V was trimmed by 1 base and J by 1 base, leaving 10 bases between them. Germline CDR1 is LGHNA and CDR2 is YSLEER. The CDR3 has 16 residues. The CDR3 region is CASSQVGGLNTGELFF. The CDR3 DNA reads TGCGCCAGCAGCCAAGTCGGCGGCCTGAACACCGGGGAGCTGTTTTTT.

This clonotype was seen a single time. It may be a read error: a sequence one base away is much more abundant. This likely comes from a read error, as the CDR3 has no conserved phenylalanine or tryptophan at its end. The chain carries TRBV5-1 and TRBJ1-1; tentatively, D is TRBD1 (5 bases). Germline V gene lookup returns CDR1 SGHRS and CDR2 YFSETQ. CDR3 size: 14 residues. Trimming left V 5 bases short and J 0 bases short, with 11 bases between. CDR3 nucleotides: TGCGCCAGCAGTCATGACAGCATGAACACTGAAGCTTTCTTA. Amino acid sequence: CASSHDSMNTEAFL.

The chain couples TRBV11-2 to TRBJ1-6, with no clear D. CDR3 length: 12 amino acids. V was trimmed by 1 base and J by 15 bases, leaving 10 bases between them. Germline assignment: CDR1 SGHAT and CDR2 FQNNGV. The CDR3 bases are TGTGCCAGCAGCTTAGTGCTTCACGACCTCCACTTT. Translation gives CASSLVLHDLHF. The full variable domain, completed using reference TRBV11-2 and TRBJ1-6, is EAGVAQSPRYKIIEKRQSVAFWCNPISGHATLYWYQQILGQGPKLLIQFQNNGVVDDSQLPKDRFSAERLKGVDSTLKIQPAKLEDSAVYLCASSLVLHDLHFGNGTRLTVT.

There are a few counts of this clonotype. J is TRBJ2-5 and V is TRBV7-2; D possibly corresponds to TRBD1 (5 bases). Germline V gene data show CDR1 as SGHTA and CDR2 as FQGNSA. V dropped 0 bases and J dropped 4 bases, with 12 bases sitting between them. The CDR3 spans 15 residues. CDR3: CASSLAGGQGETQYF. The CDR3, as DNA: TGTGCCAGCAGCTTAGCTGGCGGCCAGGGAGAGACCCAGTACTTC.

Only a few counts were recorded for this clonotype. The chain uses TRBV10-3 and TRBJ2-7, with TRBD1 identical over 12 bases. The CDR3 is made up of 16 amino acids. V was pared by 5 bases and J by 3 bases, with 8 bases of the junction left unmatched. CDR1 and CDR2 from the germline V gene are ENHRY and SYGVKD. The CDR3 sequence: CAISTTGTGGFYEQYF. The CDR3, as DNA: TGTGCCATCAGTACCACCGGGACAGGGGGCTTCTACGAGCAGTACTTC.

This clonotype is judged medium-sized. This chain joins TRBV10-3 and TRBJ2-7, with a possible D match to TRBD2 (5 bases). V shed 7 bases and J shed 1 base, with 17 bases lying between them. The germline gives CDR1 ENHRY, CDR2 SYGVKD. This CDR3 has 15 amino acids. CDR3 in DNA: TGTGCCATCACCTCGGACCGGACTGGATCCTACGAGCAGTACTTC. It yields the protein CAITSDRTGSYEQYF.

The chain has TRBV10-3 and TRBJ2-2; a possible D gene is TRBD2 (6 bases). The CDR3 loop spans 16 amino acids. Trimming removed 8 bases from V and 1 base from J, with 17 bases in between. Germline CDR1 ENHRY, CDR2 SYGVKD. CDR3 in amino acids: CAILGRRQGNTGELFF. CDR3 in DNA: TGTGCCATCTTAGGGAGGCGCCAGGGGAACACCGGGGAGCTGTTTTTT.

The chain employs TRBV19 and TRBJ2-1; 10 bases align to TRBD1. Unmatched junction bases numbered 4, after V lost 0 bases and J lost 2 bases. Germline V gene lookup returns CDR1 LNHDA and CDR2 SQIVND (reference sequence). CDR3 length: 17 amino acids. CDR3 loop: CASSIDGTGVTYNEQFF. For the CDR3, the DNA is TGTGCCAGTAGTATAGACGGGACAGGGGTTACCTACAATGAGCAGTTCTTC.

This clonotype has only one observation. The chain uses TRBV5-6 and TRBJ1-5, with D uncertain. Germline loops: CDR1 SGHDT, CDR2 YYEEEE. V lost 0 bases and J 7 bases, leaving 11 bases between the germline ends. The CDR3 totals 14 residues. The CDR3 region has the DNA TGTGCCAGCAGCTTGGGGGGAAGAGGACAGCCCCAGCATTTT. Its translation: CASSLGGRGQPQHF.